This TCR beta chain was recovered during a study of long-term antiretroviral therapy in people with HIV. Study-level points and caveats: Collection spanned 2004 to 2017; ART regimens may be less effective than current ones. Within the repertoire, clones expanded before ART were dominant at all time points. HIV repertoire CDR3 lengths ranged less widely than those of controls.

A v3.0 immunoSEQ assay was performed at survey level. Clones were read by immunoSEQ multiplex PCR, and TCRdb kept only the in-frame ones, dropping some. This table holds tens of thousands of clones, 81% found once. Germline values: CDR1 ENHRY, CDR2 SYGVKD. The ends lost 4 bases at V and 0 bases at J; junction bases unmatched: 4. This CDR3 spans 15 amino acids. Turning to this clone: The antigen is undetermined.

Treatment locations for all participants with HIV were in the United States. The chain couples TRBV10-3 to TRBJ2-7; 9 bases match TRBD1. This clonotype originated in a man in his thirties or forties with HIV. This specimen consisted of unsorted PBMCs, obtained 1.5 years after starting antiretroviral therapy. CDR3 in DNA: TGTGCCATCAGTGGGACAGGGGCGAGCTCCTACGAGCAGTACTTC. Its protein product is CAISGTGASSYEQYF.